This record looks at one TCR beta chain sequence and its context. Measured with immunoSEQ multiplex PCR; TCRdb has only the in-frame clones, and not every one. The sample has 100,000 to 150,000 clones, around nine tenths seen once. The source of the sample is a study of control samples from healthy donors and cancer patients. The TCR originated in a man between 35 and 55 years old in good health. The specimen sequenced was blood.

The CDR3 protein is CATRSNILRVLDTEAFF. In DNA form, the CDR3 reads TGTGCCACCCGCTCTAATATCCTTAGGGTATTAGACACTGAAGCTTTCTTT. The gene calls are TRBV15 and TRBJ1-1; D call uncertain. V lost 8 bases, J lost 3 bases, and 25 bases lay in between. The germline CDR1 and CDR2 sequences are LNHNV and YYDKDF (reference sequence). CDR3 length equals 17 residues.